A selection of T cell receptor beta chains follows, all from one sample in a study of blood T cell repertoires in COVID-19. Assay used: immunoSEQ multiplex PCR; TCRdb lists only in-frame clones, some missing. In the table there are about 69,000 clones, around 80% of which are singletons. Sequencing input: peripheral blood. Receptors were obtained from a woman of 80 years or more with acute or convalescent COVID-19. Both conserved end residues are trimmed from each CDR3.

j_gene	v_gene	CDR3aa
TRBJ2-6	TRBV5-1	ASSLNWALSGANVLT
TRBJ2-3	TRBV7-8	ASSLGRGGRPDTQY
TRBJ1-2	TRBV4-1	ASSQVPGGANYGYT
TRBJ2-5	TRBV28	ASSLSSGGTYRETQY
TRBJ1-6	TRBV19	ASSRAANSPLH
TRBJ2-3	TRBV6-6	ASSPDSGGIVTQY
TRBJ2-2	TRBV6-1	ASSEAGGMGTGELF
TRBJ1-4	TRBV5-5	ASKEQGALANEKLF
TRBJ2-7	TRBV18	ASSPLAQGEQY
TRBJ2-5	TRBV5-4	ASSQGLIRQETQY
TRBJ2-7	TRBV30	AWVVSTGEQY
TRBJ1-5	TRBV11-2	ASSASSNQPQH
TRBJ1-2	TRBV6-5	ASSNPGQGAIGYT
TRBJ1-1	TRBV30	AWSRYPRGEDTEAF